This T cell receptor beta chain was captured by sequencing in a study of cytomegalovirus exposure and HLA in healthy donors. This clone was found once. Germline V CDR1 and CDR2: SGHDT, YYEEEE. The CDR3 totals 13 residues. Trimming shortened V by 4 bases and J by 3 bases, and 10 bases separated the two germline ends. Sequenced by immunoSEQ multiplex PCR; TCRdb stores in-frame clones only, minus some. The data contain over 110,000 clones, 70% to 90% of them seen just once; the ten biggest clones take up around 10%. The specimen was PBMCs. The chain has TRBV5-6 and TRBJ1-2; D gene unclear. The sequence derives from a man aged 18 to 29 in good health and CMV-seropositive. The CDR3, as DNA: TGTGCCAGCAGCCAAGGAGTAGACTATGGCTACACCTTC. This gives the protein CASSQGVDYGYTF.